These 12 T cell receptor beta chains originate from one sample sequenced in a study of shared clonotypes between healthy human individuals. Libraries were prepared by immunoSEQ multiplex PCR; TCRdb keeps only in-frame clonotypes and omits some of them. The repertoire holds about 2.4 million clones, with 93% as singletons. Sample: naive CD4+ T cells from PBMCs. The subset was: CD45RA+ positively selected. These receptors all come from a man aged 18 to 30 in good health. Some clones in this sample may be carry-over from other donors' samples.

There are a few counts of this clone. V and J are TRBV30 and TRBJ1-1; no clear D gene. Germline CDR1 GTSNPN, CDR2 SVGIG (reference sequence). Deletions cut 0 bases from V and 5 bases from J, with 13 bases between. This CDR3 comprises 14 residues. CDR3 protein: CAWSVQGSRTEAFF. Here the CDR3 DNA reads TGTGCCTGGAGTGTACAAGGTTCGCGAACTGAAGCTTTCTTT. The full variable domain, in which reference TRBV30 and TRBJ1-1 provide the parts outside the CDR3, is SQTIHQWPATLVQPVGSPLSLECTVEGTSNPNLYWYRQAAGRGLQLLFYSVGIGQISSEVPQNLSASRPQDRQFILSSKKLLLSDSGFYLCAWSVQGSRTEAFFGQGTRLTVV.

Points on this clone: Other DNA sequences in this sample translate to the same CDR3. The chain employs TRBV5-1 and TRBJ2-3; 7 bases match TRBD1. Germline V gene lookup returns CDR1 SGHRS and CDR2 YFSETQ. The CDR3 extends over 15 amino acids. V was pared by 2 bases and J by 0 bases, with 3 bases of the junction left unmatched. The CDR3 protein is CASSLGTVSTDTQYF. Here the CDR3 DNA reads TGCGCCAGCAGCTTAGGGACAGTTAGCACAGATACGCAGTATTTT.

V and J are TRBV5-6 and TRBJ2-5; D unclear. The CDR3 contains 14 residues. V was pared by 1 base and J by 3 bases, with 10 bases between. Germline V gives CDR1 SGHDT, CDR2 YYEEEE. This CDR3 is CASSLLVAKETQYF. The CDR3 DNA reads as TGTGCCAGCAGCTTGCTCGTAGCAAAAGAGACCCAGTACTTC.

The chain joins TRBV7-8 to TRBJ1-4, with 12 positions matching TRBD1. Germline assignment: CDR1 SGHVS and CDR2 FQNEAQ. The V and J ends lost 1 base and 10 bases, in that order; junction bases with no gene match: 7. The CDR3 sequence is 16 residues long. Here the CDR3 DNA reads TGTGCCAGCAGCTTAGAAGGGGACAGGGGGCGCGGAAAACTGTTTTTT. Protein product: CASSLEGDRGRGKLFF.

The chain uses TRBV28 and TRBJ1-5, with D possibly TRBD1 on 6 matching bases. Germline values: CDR1 MDHEN, CDR2 SYDVKM. Trimming left V 5 bases short and J 5 bases short, with 16 bases between. The CDR3 runs 15 residues. CDR3 DNA: TGTGCCAGCAGTCGTAGAGGGGAGGGGGATCAGCCCCAGCATTTT. It codes for CASSRRGEGDQPQHF.

The chain carries TRBV15 and TRBJ2-1; D ambiguous. Trimming shortened V by 3 bases and J by 1 base, and 10 bases separated the two germline ends. From germline, CDR1 is LNHNV and CDR2 YYDKDF (reference sequence). This CDR3 is 15 amino acids long. In nucleotides, the CDR3 is TGTGCCACCAGCAGTGGGCGGCCTTCCTACAATGAGCAGTTCTTC. Protein sequence: CATSSGRPSYNEQFF.

This chain connects TRBV6-6 to TRBJ1-4, with a weak D call TRBD1 (5 bases). The germline CDR1 and CDR2 sequences are MNHNY and SVGAGI (reference sequence). V was clipped by 0 bases and J by 3 bases, with 11 bases between them. There are 16 residues in the CDR3. CDR3 nucleotide sequence: TGTGCCAGCAGTTACTCAGGCAGGGAGCCTAATGAAAAACTGTTTTTT. It translates to CASSYSGREPNEKLFF.

The V call is TRBV5-6, the J call TRBJ1-5, with no clear D. The CDR3 has 14 amino acids. Germline CDR1 reads SGHDT; CDR2 reads YYEEEE. The germline V and J ends were trimmed by 2 bases and 2 bases, with 8 bases remaining between them. In DNA, the CDR3 is TGTGCCAGCAGCTTTTGGTATGGCAATCAGCCCCAGCATTTT. It yields the protein CASSFWYGNQPQHF.

The CDR3 region has the DNA TGTGCCAGCTCACCATTCGGGGGGTCTGGGGCCAACGTCCTGACTTTC. Its translation: CASSPFGGSGANVLTF. This chain connects TRBV18 to TRBJ2-6, with 7 bases matching TRBD2. The V gene end was trimmed by 2 bases and the J gene end by 1 base; junction bases not matched to a gene: 2. Germline V CDR1 and CDR2: KGHSH, LQKENI. The CDR3 contains 16 residues. The variable domain in full, with the rest retrieved from reference TRBV18 and TRBJ2-6, is NAGVMQNPRHLVRRRGQEARLRCSPMKGHSHVYWYRQLPEEGLKFMVYLQKENIIDESGMPKERFSAEFPKEGPSILRIQQVVRGDSAAYFCASSPFGGSGANVLTFGAGSRLTVL.

The chain employs TRBV18 and TRBJ2-3; the D gene is possibly TRBD2 (6 bases). V was cut by 2 bases and J by 2 bases, with 8 bases left in between. This CDR3 has 14 amino acids. In germline, CDR1 is KGHSH, CDR2 LQKENI. CDR3: CASSPAGPTDTQYF. The CDR3 DNA is TGTGCCAGCTCACCAGCGGGGCCCACAGATACGCAGTATTTT.

The rearrangement joins TRBV28 to TRBJ2-7; 13 bases align to TRBD2. Germline V gene data show CDR1 as MDHEN and CDR2 as SYDVKM. The CDR3 consists of 17 residues. V lost 5 bases, J lost 1 base, and 8 bases stayed unmatched. The CDR3, as DNA: TGTGCCAGCAGTCCCGGACTAGCGGGAGTAAAGTCCTACGAGCAGTACTTC. Its translation is CASSPGLAGVKSYEQYF.

The chain has TRBV28 and TRBJ1-4; D is possibly TRBD1 (5 bases). The V gene lost 6 bases and the J gene lost 7 bases, with 18 bases spanning the gap. The V gene's germline CDR1 is MDHEN and CDR2 SYDVKM. The CDR3 runs 15 residues. The CDR3 sequence: CASRQSGGWTEKLFF. The CDR3, as DNA: TGTGCCAGCAGACAATCGGGGGGATGGACTGAAAAACTGTTTTTT.